A selection of T cell receptor beta chains follows, all from one sample in a study of beta chain features in type 1 diabetes. TCRdb's copy holds only in-frame clones and misses some; the assay was immunoSEQ multiplex PCR. This table holds 200,000 to 300,000 clones, over 20% found once. Sequenced material: naive CD4+ T cells from blood. The origin of the receptors is a woman aged 40 to 50 with type 1 diabetes. Each CDR3 is given with its conserved first and last residue. Each record gives: D gene, CDR3 length, V gene, clone size, J gene, CDR3 DNA, CDR3 protein. A D gene is named only where the DNA matches it firmly. Some rows mark clone size as missing; the rest say once, few, many or name a class of expanded clone.

D: TRBD1; length: 13; V: TRBV5-6; size: few; J: TRBJ2-7; DNA: TGTGCCAGCAGCTTTGGGACAGGGAGCGAGCAGTACTTC; CDR3: CASSFGTGSEQYF
D: -; length: 12; V: TRBV7-2; size: -; J: TRBJ2-3; DNA: TGTGCCAGCGGGGGGGCCACAGATACGCAGTATTTT; CDR3: CASGGATDTQYF
D: -; length: 15; V: TRBV4-1; size: few; J: TRBJ2-5; DNA: TGCGCCAGCAGCCAAGATGGGGCAGTACAAGAGACCCAGTACTTC; CDR3: CASSQDGAVQETQYF
D: -; length: 13; V: TRBV9; size: -; J: TRBJ1-2; DNA: TGTGCCAGCAGCGTAGACAGGAACTATGGCTACACCTTC; CDR3: CASSVDRNYGYTF
D: -; length: 16; V: TRBV15; size: -; J: TRBJ2-3; DNA: TGTGCCACCAGCAGACGCAGGGACATCAGCACAGATACGCAGTATTTT; CDR3: CATSRRRDISTDTQYF
D: -; length: 14; V: TRBV28; size: few; J: TRBJ2-1; DNA: TGTGCCAGCAGTCCAGGACAAGGACGCAATGAGCAGTTCTTC; CDR3: CASSPGQGRNEQFF
D: -; length: 13; V: TRBV6-5; size: -; J: TRBJ1-6; DNA: TGTGCCAGTATGAACACAGGAGGGGCACCCCTCCACTTT; CDR3: CASMNTGGAPLHF
D: TRBD1; length: 13; V: TRBV30; size: -; J: TRBJ1-5; DNA: TGTGCCTGGAGTCGACAGGGGAATCAGCCCCAGCATTTT; CDR3: CAWSRQGNQPQHF
D: -; length: 13; V: TRBV30; size: -; J: TRBJ2-1; DNA: TGTGCCTGGAGTGTACAAGTAGCAGGGGAGCAGTTCTTC; CDR3: CAWSVQVAGEQFF
D: -; length: 14; V: TRBV9; size: -; J: TRBJ1-1; DNA: TGTGCCAGCAGCGTAGTGGGACAGAACACTGAAGCTTTCTTT; CDR3: CASSVVGQNTEAFF
D: -; length: 14; V: TRBV7-2; size: few; J: TRBJ2-3; DNA: TGTGCCAGCAGCTTACCCGGACACAGATATACGCAGTATTTT; CDR3: CASSLPGHRYTQYF
D: -; length: 14; V: TRBV7-2; size: -; J: TRBJ2-5; DNA: TGTGCCAGCAGCTTAAGGACTATGCAAGAGACCCAGTACTTC; CDR3: CASSLRTMQETQYF
D: -; length: 14; V: TRBV18; size: -; J: TRBJ1-1; DNA: TGTGCCAGCTCACCACTAGGGCGGGACACTGAAGCTTTCTTT; CDR3: CASSPLGRDTEAFF
D: TRBD2; length: 16; V: TRBV9; size: -; J: TRBJ2-1; DNA: TGTGCCAGCAGCGTATATTGGACTAGCGGCTACAATGAGCAGTTCTTC; CDR3: CASSVYWTSGYNEQFF
D: TRBD1; length: 16; V: TRBV18; size: few; J: TRBJ1-2; DNA: TGTGCCAGCTCACCCGGACAGGGAAGGGGAGGCTATGGCTACACCTTC; CDR3: CASSPGQGRGGYGYTF
D: -; length: 15; V: TRBV9; size: few; J: TRBJ2-5; DNA: TGTGCCAGCAGCGTAGCCAGGGGCAACCAAGAGACCCAGTACTTC; CDR3: CASSVARGNQETQYF
D: -; length: 14; V: TRBV19; size: -; J: TRBJ1-1; DNA: TGTGCCAGTAGTATGGACAGCCCGAACACTGAAGCTTTCTTT; CDR3: CASSMDSPNTEAFF
D: -; length: 17; V: TRBV4-3; size: few; J: TRBJ1-5; DNA: TGCGCCAGCAGCCAAGATCCGGCAGGGAATAGCAATCAGCCCCAGCATTTT; CDR3: CASSQDPAGNSNQPQHF
D: TRBD2; length: 14; V: TRBV9; size: few; J: TRBJ2-1; DNA: TGTGCCAGCAGCGTAGGGGGGGGATTCGGTGAGCAGTTCTTC; CDR3: CASSVGGGFGEQFF
D: -; length: 14; V: TRBV9; size: few; J: TRBJ1-3; DNA: TGTGCCAGCAGCGTCTCGGGAGACGGAAACACCATATATTTT; CDR3: CASSVSGDGNTIYF
D: TRBD1; length: 16; V: TRBV7-9; size: -; J: TRBJ2-1; DNA: TGTGCCAGCAGCTCGCGGACAGGTCATCCCTACAATGAGCAGTTCTTC; CDR3: CASSSRTGHPYNEQFF
D: -; length: 15; V: TRBV29-1; size: few; J: TRBJ1-5; DNA: TGCAGCGTAACGGGTGGTGGGGGGGATAATCAGCCCCAGCATTTT; CDR3: CSVTGGGGDNQPQHF
D: TRBD1; length: 17; V: TRBV4-3; size: -; J: TRBJ2-7; DNA: TGCGCCAGCAGCCCGGGGTGGGGGGACAGGCGGAACTACGAGCAGTACTTC; CDR3: CASSPGWGDRRNYEQYF
D: -; length: 15; V: TRBV30; size: -; J: TRBJ1-5; DNA: TGTGCCTGGAGTACTATACGGGGGGCGAGTCAGCCCCAGCATTTT; CDR3: CAWSTIRGASQPQHF
D: -; length: 15; V: TRBV6-6; size: few; J: TRBJ2-5; DNA: TGTGCCAGCAGTTACGGAGACAGGAGAGAAGAGACCCAGTACTTC; CDR3: CASSYGDRREETQYF
D: -; length: 12; V: TRBV28; size: -; J: TRBJ1-2; DNA: TGTGCCAGCAGTCAGGACACCTATGGCTACACCTTC; CDR3: CASSQDTYGYTF
D: TRBD1; length: 16; V: TRBV4-1; size: few; J: TRBJ2-3; DNA: TGCGCCAGCAGCCAGGAAGGACAGGGAAGCACAGATACGCAGTATTTT; CDR3: CASSQEGQGSTDTQYF
D: -; length: 15; V: TRBV5-1; size: -; J: TRBJ2-6; DNA: TGCGCCAGCAGCCAAACAGGGTCTGGGGCCAACGTCCTGACTTTC; CDR3: CASSQTGSGANVLTF
D: TRBD1; length: 13; V: TRBV7-9; size: -; J: TRBJ1-4; DNA: TGTGCCAGCAGCTCGACAGGGAACGAAAAACTGTTTTTT; CDR3: CASSSTGNEKLFF
D: TRBD1; length: 13; V: TRBV29-1; size: few; J: TRBJ2-1; DNA: TGCAGCGCCAGGGACAGGGGAAGAAATGAGCAGTTCTTC; CDR3: CSARDRGRNEQFF
D: -; length: 14; V: TRBV7-9; size: few; J: TRBJ1-3; DNA: TGTGCCAGCAGCTTGGGGACTTTTGGAAACACCATATATTTT; CDR3: CASSLGTFGNTIYF
D: -; length: 12; V: TRBV5-1; size: few; J: TRBJ1-6; DNA: TGCGCCAGCAGCTTCCTTAATTCACCCCTCCACTTT; CDR3: CASSFLNSPLHF
D: TRBD1; length: 17; V: TRBV4-1; size: few; J: TRBJ2-7; DNA: TGCGCCAGCAGCCAAGTTGAGGGGACAGGGGGCATCTACGAGCAGTACTTC; CDR3: CASSQVEGTGGIYEQYF
D: TRBD1; length: 14; V: TRBV2; size: -; J: TRBJ1-2; DNA: TGTGCCAGCCTAGAGGGACAGCCCCATAATGGCTACACCTTC; CDR3: CASLEGQPHNGYTF
D: -; length: 13; V: TRBV11-2; size: -; J: TRBJ2-5; DNA: TGTGCCAGCAGCCCCGGAGTGTGGGAGACCCAGTACTTC; CDR3: CASSPGVWETQYF
D: -; length: 15; V: TRBV11-2; size: few; J: TRBJ2-7; DNA: TGTGCCAGCAGCCCTCAACGGGGTGGGTCCTACGAGCAGTACTTC; CDR3: CASSPQRGGSYEQYF
D: -; length: 15; V: TRBV9; size: few; J: TRBJ1-3; DNA: TGTGCCAGCAGCGACGGCACAGGGCCCGGAAACACCATATATTTT; CDR3: CASSDGTGPGNTIYF
D: -; length: 14; V: TRBV18; size: -; J: TRBJ2-5; DNA: TGTGCCAGCTCACCGCTGGACAGCCAAGAGACCCAGTACTTC; CDR3: CASSPLDSQETQYF
D: TRBD1; length: 17; V: TRBV7-9; size: few; J: TRBJ2-7; DNA: TGTGCCAGCAGCTTAGTATCTTGGGGACAGTTTTCCTACGAGCAGTACTTC; CDR3: CASSLVSWGQFSYEQYF
D: TRBD1; length: 14; V: TRBV29-1; size: few; J: TRBJ1-1; DNA: TGCAGCGTTGTACAGGGGCAAATGAACACTGAAGCTTTCTTT; CDR3: CSVVQGQMNTEAFF
D: TRBD1; length: 14; V: TRBV9; size: -; J: TRBJ2-3; DNA: TGTGCCAGCAGCACGACAGGGGATACAGATACGCAGTATTTT; CDR3: CASSTTGDTDTQYF
D: -; length: 18; V: TRBV9; size: few; J: TRBJ1-2; DNA: TGTGCCAGCAGCGTAGATGAGGCAGTAGAAGCATACTCCTATGGCTACACCTTC; CDR3: CASSVDEAVEAYSYGYTF
D: TRBD1; length: 18; V: TRBV30; size: -; J: TRBJ1-5; DNA: TGTGCCTGGAGTGCTGACAGGGAATACCTTTATAGCAATCAGCCCCAGCATTTT; CDR3: CAWSADREYLYSNQPQHF
D: -; length: 13; V: TRBV4-3; size: -; J: TRBJ1-1; DNA: TGCGCCAGCAGCCAAGAGCCTTGGGGGCAAGCTTTCTTT; CDR3: CASSQEPWGQAFF
D: -; length: 13; V: TRBV28; size: few; J: TRBJ2-3; DNA: TGTGCCAGCAGGAACCTACGAACAGATACGCAGTATTTT; CDR3: CASRNLRTDTQYF
D: -; length: 15; V: TRBV7-2; size: few; J: TRBJ2-7; DNA: TGTGCCAGCAGCTTAGCGGCTAGCGCCTCCTACGAGCAGTACTTC; CDR3: CASSLAASASYEQYF
D: TRBD1; length: 15; V: TRBV5-1; size: -; J: TRBJ2-1; DNA: TGCGCCAGCAGCTTGACAGGGGAGCCCTACAATGAGCAGTTCTTC; CDR3: CASSLTGEPYNEQFF
D: -; length: 17; V: TRBV4-2; size: -; J: TRBJ1-3; DNA: TGTGCCAGCAGCAACGGCGCCGGACAGCCCTCTGGAAACACCATATATTTT; CDR3: CASSNGAGQPSGNTIYF
D: -; length: 13; V: TRBV30; size: -; J: TRBJ1-3; DNA: TGTGCCTGGAGTCGGGACTCCGGAAACACCATATATTTT; CDR3: CAWSRDSGNTIYF
D: TRBD2; length: 16; V: TRBV7-8; size: -; J: TRBJ2-7; DNA: TGTGCCAGCAGCCTCTGGACTAGCGGGAGGACCTACGAGCAGTACTTC; CDR3: CASSLWTSGRTYEQYF
D: -; length: 14; V: TRBV7-2; size: few; J: TRBJ2-3; DNA: TGTGCCAGCAGCCCCATGGCTAGCACAGATACGCAGTATTTT; CDR3: CASSPMASTDTQYF
D: TRBD1; length: 15; V: TRBV7-2; size: -; J: TRBJ2-7; DNA: TGTGCCAGCAGGGCTCCGGGGACAGGGCACTACGAGCAGTACTTC; CDR3: CASRAPGTGHYEQYF
D: -; length: 13; V: TRBV11-2; size: few; J: TRBJ2-3; DNA: TGTGCCAGCAGCCCAACTAGCACAGATACGCAGTATTTT; CDR3: CASSPTSTDTQYF
D: TRBD1; length: 14; V: TRBV7-9; size: -; J: TRBJ2-1; DNA: TGTGCCAGCAGCTTAAGACAGGGAGACGGTGAGCAGTTCTTC; CDR3: CASSLRQGDGEQFF
D: -; length: 17; V: TRBV7-3; size: few; J: TRBJ2-2; DNA: TGTGCCAGCAGCTTAAAGGCGGGCCTGGCGAGCCCCGGGGAGCTGTTTTTT; CDR3: CASSLKAGLASPGELFF
D: -; length: 15; V: TRBV27; size: -; J: TRBJ1-1; DNA: TGTGCCAGCAGTCGTTCCGGGACACTAGAACGGGAAGCTTTCTTT; CDR3: CASSRSGTLEREAFF